This T cell receptor beta chain came from a study of blood T cell repertoires in COVID-19. Only in-frame clones appear in the TCRdb table, and some are missing; sequencing was by immunoSEQ multiplex PCR. The data contain about 200,000 clones, around 82% of them singletons. Germline values: CDR1 SGHAT, CDR2 FQNNGV. The CDR3 covers 13 residues. V was trimmed by 7 bases and J by 0 bases, leaving 9 bases between them. The V and J genes are TRBV11-2 and TRBJ2-5; possible D gene TRBD2, 5 bases. Specimen: peripheral blood. This sequence originates from a woman aged 45-60 years with acute or convalescent COVID-19. CDR3 region: CASTPLDQETQYF. CDR3 bases: TGTGCCAGCACCCCACTAGACCAAGAGACCCAGTACTTC.